This TCR beta chain appears in the sequencing data of a study of cytomegalovirus exposure and HLA in healthy donors. Study-wide results and limits: Rarity held for most TCR sequences, but there were some public TCRs that occurred in many donors.

The PCR was carried out with 60 Vbeta primers and 13 Jbeta primers. In the study's own analysis: In a later analysis, the count reached roughly 80 million unique TCR beta chains, with 10 million to 11 million shared. The repertoire was sequenced with immunoSEQ multiplex PCR; TCRdb's copy has only in-frame clones and lacks some. That table supplies the V and J calls and clone size; D and trimming were determined from the DNA. The data hold 210,000 or so clones, with 60% to 85% observed a single time. Germline V gene data show CDR1 as MNHNS and CDR2 as SASEGT. Deletions cut 4 bases from V and 6 bases from J, with 9 bases between. The CDR3 is 12 residues long. Details on this clone: Its antigen is unknown.

The sequenced sample consisted of PBMCs. V gene TRBV6-1 combines with J gene TRBJ1-2, with a tentative D call TRBD1 (6 bases). The receptor's source is a man in his forties in good health and CMV-seronegative. Here the CDR3 reads CASSVQGNGYTF. CDR3 sequence (DNA): TGTGCCAGCAGTGTGCAGGGGAATGGCTACACCTTC.